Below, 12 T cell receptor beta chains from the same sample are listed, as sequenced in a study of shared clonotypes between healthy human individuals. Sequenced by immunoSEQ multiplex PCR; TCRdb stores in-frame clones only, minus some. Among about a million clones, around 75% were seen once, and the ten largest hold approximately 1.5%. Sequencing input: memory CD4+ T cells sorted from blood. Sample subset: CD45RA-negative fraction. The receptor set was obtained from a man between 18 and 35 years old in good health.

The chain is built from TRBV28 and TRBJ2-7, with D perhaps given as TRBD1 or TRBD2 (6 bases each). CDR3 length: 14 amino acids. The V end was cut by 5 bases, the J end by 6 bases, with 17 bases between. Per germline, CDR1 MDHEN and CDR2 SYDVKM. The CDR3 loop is CASSDRRGGREQYF. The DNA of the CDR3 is TGTGCCAGCAGTGATCGCCGAGGGGGGCGCGAGCAGTACTTC.

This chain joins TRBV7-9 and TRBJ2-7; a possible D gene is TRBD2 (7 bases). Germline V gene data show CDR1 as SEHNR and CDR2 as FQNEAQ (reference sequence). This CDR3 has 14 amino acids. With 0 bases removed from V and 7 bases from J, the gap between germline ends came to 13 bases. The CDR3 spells CASSLAGGPSEQYF. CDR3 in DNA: TGTGCCAGCAGCTTAGCGGGGGGGCCTTCGGAGCAGTACTTC.

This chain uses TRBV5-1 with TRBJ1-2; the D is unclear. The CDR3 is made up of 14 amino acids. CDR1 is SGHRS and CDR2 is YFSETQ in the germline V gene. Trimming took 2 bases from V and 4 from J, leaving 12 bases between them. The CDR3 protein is CASSFQPTTYGYTF. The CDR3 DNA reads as TGCGCCAGCAGCTTTCAACCTACTACCTATGGCTACACCTTC.

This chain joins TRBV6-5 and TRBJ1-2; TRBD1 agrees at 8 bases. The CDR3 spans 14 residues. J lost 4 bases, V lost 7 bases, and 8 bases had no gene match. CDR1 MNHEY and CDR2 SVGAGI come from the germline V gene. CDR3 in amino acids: CASTAGGGIYGYTF. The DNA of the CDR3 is TGTGCCAGCACCGCAGGGGGCGGAATCTATGGCTACACCTTC.

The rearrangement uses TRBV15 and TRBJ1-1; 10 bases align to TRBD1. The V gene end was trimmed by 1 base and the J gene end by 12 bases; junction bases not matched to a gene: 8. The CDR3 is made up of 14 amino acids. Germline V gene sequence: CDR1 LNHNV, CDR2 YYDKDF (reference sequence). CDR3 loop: CATSRGDRGSGTFF. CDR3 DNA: TGTGCCACCAGCAGAGGGGACAGGGGATCGGGAACTTTCTTT.

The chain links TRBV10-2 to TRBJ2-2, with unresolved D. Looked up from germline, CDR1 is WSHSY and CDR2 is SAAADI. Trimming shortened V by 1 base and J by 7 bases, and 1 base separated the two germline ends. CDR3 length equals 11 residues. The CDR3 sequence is CASSEFGELFF. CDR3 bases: TGCGCCAGCAGTGAGTTCGGGGAGCTGTTTTTT.

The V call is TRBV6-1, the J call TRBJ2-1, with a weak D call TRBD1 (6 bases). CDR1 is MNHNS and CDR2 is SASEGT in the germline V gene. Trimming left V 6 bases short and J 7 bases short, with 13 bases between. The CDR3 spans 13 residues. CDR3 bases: TGTGCCAGCAGATATACAGGGTTGAATGAGCAGTTCTTC. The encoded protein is CASRYTGLNEQFF.

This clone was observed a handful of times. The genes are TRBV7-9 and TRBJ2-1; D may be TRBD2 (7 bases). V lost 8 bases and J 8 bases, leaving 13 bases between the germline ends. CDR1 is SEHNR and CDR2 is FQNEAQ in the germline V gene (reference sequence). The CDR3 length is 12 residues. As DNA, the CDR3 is TGTGCCAGCTGCCAGGGGAGGGATGAGCAGTTCTTC. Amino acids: CASCQGRDEQFF.

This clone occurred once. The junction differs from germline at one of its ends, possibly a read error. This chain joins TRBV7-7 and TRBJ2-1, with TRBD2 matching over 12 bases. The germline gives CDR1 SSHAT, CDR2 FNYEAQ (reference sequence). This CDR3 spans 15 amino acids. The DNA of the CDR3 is TGTGCTAGCAGCCGACGACTAGCGGGAGTGGATGAGCAGTTCTTC. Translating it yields CASSRRLAGVDEQFF.

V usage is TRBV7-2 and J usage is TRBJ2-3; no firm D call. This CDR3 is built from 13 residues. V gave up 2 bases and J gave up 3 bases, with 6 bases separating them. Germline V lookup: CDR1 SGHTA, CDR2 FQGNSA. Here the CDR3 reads CASSLRQTDTQYF. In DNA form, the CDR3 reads TGTGCCAGCAGCTTAAGGCAAACAGATACGCAGTATTTT.

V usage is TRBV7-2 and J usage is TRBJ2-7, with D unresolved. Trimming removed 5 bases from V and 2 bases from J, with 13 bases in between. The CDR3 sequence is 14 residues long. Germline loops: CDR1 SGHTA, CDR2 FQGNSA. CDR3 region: CASSAFRGPYEQYF. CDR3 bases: TGTGCCAGCAGCGCCTTCCGCGGCCCCTACGAGCAGTACTTC.

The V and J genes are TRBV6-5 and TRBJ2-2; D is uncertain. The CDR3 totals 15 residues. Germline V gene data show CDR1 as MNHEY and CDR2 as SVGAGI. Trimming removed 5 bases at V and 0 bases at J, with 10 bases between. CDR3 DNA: TGTGCCAGCAGTACTACACAAACGAACACCGGGGAGCTGTTTTTT. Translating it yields CASSTTQTNTGELFF.